A selection of T cell receptor beta chains follows, all from one sample in a study of beta chain features in type 1 diabetes. Profiled with immunoSEQ multiplex PCR; TCRdb holds only in-frame clones, not every one. The sample includes 240,000 or so clones, just over 20% of them seen just once. The sample was naive CD4+ T cells from blood. The source of these receptors is a middle-aged woman with type 1 diabetes. Both conserved end residues are part of each CDR3. The order of the fields is J gene, V gene, clone size, D gene, CDR3 protein, CDR3 DNA. D genes are given only for firm matches. The listing skips clone size in some rows; elsewhere it reads once, few, many or a size class.

TRBJ2-7 TRBV10-3 few TRBD1 CAISVGQGGIYEQYF TGTGCCATCAGTGTAGGACAGGGTGGGATCTACGAGCAGTACTTC
TRBJ1-1 TRBV30 NA NA CAWISREAFF TGTGCCTGGATTTCCCGTGAAGCTTTCTTT
TRBJ1-2 TRBV6-5 NA NA CACGTPNYGYTF TGTGCCTGCGGGACCCCCAACTATGGCTACACCTTC
TRBJ1-6 TRBV15 NA TRBD1 CATSRDARNRGLTALHF TGTGCCACCAGCAGAGACGCGAGGAACAGGGGGCTCACGGCCCTCCACTTT
TRBJ2-4 TRBV18 few NA CASSPPSGPDIQYF TGTGCCAGCTCACCACCATCTGGGCCGGACATTCAGTACTTC
TRBJ1-1 TRBV18 once TRBD1 CASSPPDRGITEAFF TGTGCCAGCTCACCGCCGGACAGGGGGATTACTGAAGCTTTCTTT
TRBJ2-3 TRBV19 few TRBD2 CASRDGTSGWGTDTQYF TGTGCCAGCAGAGACGGGACTAGCGGATGGGGCACAGATACGCAGTATTTT
TRBJ1-1 TRBV5-1 NA TRBD1 CASSLEAGQGNTEAFF TGCGCCAGCAGCTTGGAGGCGGGACAGGGGAACACTGAAGCTTTCTTT
TRBJ1-2 TRBV28 NA TRBD1 CASGLQQGASGYTF TGTGCCAGCGGGCTCCAACAGGGGGCTAGTGGCTACACCTTC
TRBJ2-3 TRBV5-5 NA NA CASSLGSTDTQYF TGTGCCAGCAGCTTGGGCAGTACAGATACGCAGTATTTT
TRBJ1-5 TRBV5-1 NA NA CASSLSGTKNQPQHF TGCGCCAGCAGCTTATCGGGGACTAAAAATCAGCCCCAGCATTTT
TRBJ1-1 TRBV7-2 NA TRBD1 CASSLSGGRSTEAFF TGTGCCAGCAGCTTATCAGGGGGTAGGAGCACTGAAGCTTTCTTT